This is a list of T cell receptor beta chains from one sample in a study of blood T cell repertoires in COVID-19. Using immunoSEQ multiplex PCR, the repertoire was profiled, and TCRdb retains in-frame clones only, with some absent. The sample shows some 43,000 clones, 82% of them seen only once. The specimen was peripheral blood. Source of these receptors: a woman aged 60-70 years with acute or convalescent COVID-19. CDR3s include the opening cysteine and the closing phenylalanine or tryptophan. Clone size is given for some rows only: seen once, a few or many times, or a class if the clone is expanded.

CDR3 protein: CASSSQAGGPTDTQYF; clone size: NA; V gene: TRBV18; J gene: TRBJ2-3
CDR3 protein: CATSDRGLAGPGGTGELFF; clone size: NA; V gene: TRBV24-1; J gene: TRBJ2-2
CDR3 protein: CASSFTGDTQYF; clone size: NA; V gene: TRBV6-2/TRBV6-3; J gene: TRBJ2-3
CDR3 protein: CASSSTSRSTDTQYF; clone size: NA; V gene: TRBV7-2; J gene: TRBJ2-3
CDR3 protein: CASSSMVPRGTGELFF; clone size: once; V gene: TRBV9; J gene: TRBJ2-2
CDR3 protein: CASSHSGGNTGELFF; clone size: once; V gene: TRBV7-9; J gene: TRBJ2-2
CDR3 protein: CASSQDMGARVYSEKLFF; clone size: NA; V gene: TRBV3-1/TRBV3-2; J gene: TRBJ1-4
CDR3 protein: CASSRGPSYNSPLHF; clone size: few; V gene: TRBV5-4; J gene: TRBJ1-6
CDR3 protein: CATSPFGQENSYNSPLHF; clone size: NA; V gene: TRBV15; J gene: TRBJ1-6
CDR3 protein: CASEGVRSLGTEAFF; clone size: NA; V gene: TRBV7-9; J gene: TRBJ1-1
CDR3 protein: CASSGTSGGTDTQYF; clone size: medium-sized; V gene: TRBV3-1/TRBV3-2; J gene: TRBJ2-3
CDR3 protein: CAWSEGALGNQPQHF; clone size: NA; V gene: TRBV30; J gene: TRBJ1-5
CDR3 protein: CASSKGQGYGYTF; clone size: NA; V gene: TRBV25-1; J gene: TRBJ1-2
CDR3 protein: CASRSTGGGNEKLFF; clone size: NA; V gene: TRBV6-5; J gene: TRBJ1-4
CDR3 protein: CATSRTGLNYEQYF; clone size: NA; V gene: TRBV15; J gene: TRBJ2-7
CDR3 protein: CASRSDGGADTQYF; clone size: NA; V gene: TRBV7-2; J gene: TRBJ2-3
CDR3 protein: CATSDRRSGGGEQFF; clone size: NA; V gene: TRBV24-1; J gene: TRBJ2-1
CDR3 protein: CASSFRQNTEAFF; clone size: NA; V gene: TRBV11-2; J gene: TRBJ1-1
CDR3 protein: CASSLDRSDRGNIQYF; clone size: few; V gene: TRBV7-9; J gene: TRBJ2-4
CDR3 protein: CASRQVTGSGANVLTF; clone size: NA; V gene: TRBV19; J gene: TRBJ2-6
CDR3 protein: CASSEVLNTEAFF; clone size: NA; V gene: TRBV2; J gene: TRBJ1-1
CDR3 protein: CASSRGADNEQFF; clone size: NA; V gene: TRBV7-7; J gene: TRBJ2-1
CDR3 protein: CASSSSGGTHNEQFF; clone size: NA; V gene: TRBV7-2; J gene: TRBJ2-1